This TCR beta chain was identified in a study of T cell clones after liver transplantation. Study-wide context: Graft-donor-reactive sequences were compared with third-party-reactive TCRbeta sequences from pre-transplant mixed lymphocyte reactions.

Repertoires were generated with immunoSEQ multiplex PCR, while TCRdb's copy carries only in-frame clones and drops some. The sample has about 75,000 clones, around four fifths seen once. Study-wide points: Low donor cell numbers restricted donor-reactive repertoire measurement in a couple of subjects. Post-transplant time points were not standardized, so conclusions are preliminary.

Germline loops: CDR1 SGDLS, CDR2 YYNGEE. Trimming removed 0 bases at V and 6 bases at J, with 10 bases between. The length of the CDR3 is 14 residues. This clone has only a few counts. The antigen remains undetermined. The clonotype comes from a human patient who received a liver transplant. Some T cells may be the graft donor's. The specimen was CD4+ T cells from blood, collected around 48 months after liver transplant. This sequence joins TRBV9 and TRBJ2-1, with D hard to call. The CDR3 region has the DNA TGTGCCAGCAGCGTAGCCCCCCCTTTCAATGAGCAGTTCTTC. Its protein product is CASSVAPPFNEQFF.